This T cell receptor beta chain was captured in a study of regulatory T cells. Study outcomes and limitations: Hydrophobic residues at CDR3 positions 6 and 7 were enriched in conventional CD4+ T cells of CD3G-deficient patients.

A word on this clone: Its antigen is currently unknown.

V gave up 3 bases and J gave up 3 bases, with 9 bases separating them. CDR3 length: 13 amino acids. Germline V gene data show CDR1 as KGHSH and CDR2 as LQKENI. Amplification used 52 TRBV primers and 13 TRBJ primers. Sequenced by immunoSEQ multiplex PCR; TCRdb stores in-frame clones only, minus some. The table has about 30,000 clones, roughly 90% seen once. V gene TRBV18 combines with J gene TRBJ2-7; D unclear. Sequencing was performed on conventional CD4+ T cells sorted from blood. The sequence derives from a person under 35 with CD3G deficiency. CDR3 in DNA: TGTGCCAGCTCACCCAGGTCAATCTACGAGCAGTACTTC. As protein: CASSPRSIYEQYF.